A single T cell receptor beta chain is shown here with its context. This clonotype was counted between two and nine times. There is no known antigen for this receptor. No base quality information exists; no much larger clone differs at one position. The sample belongs to a study of post-analysis software for immune sequencing data (dated by TCRdb to 2014 to 2015). The study in broad terms: The recorded disease courses included relapsing-remitting, secondary progressive and progressive-relapsing multiple sclerosis, and some patients had no subtype annotation. The patient repertoires were compared against around 11 previously published healthy control repertoires obtained from donors aged about 6 to 26 years. A subset of samples was prepared in parallel using single-end sample barcoding, then pooled and co-amplified after Illumina adapter ligation. Beyond this particular receptor, the publication reports: Patients showed significantly higher frequencies than controls for several TRBV segments, among them TRBV5-6, TRBV5-1 and TRBV20-1. Normalized Chao1 diversity was significantly lower in multiple sclerosis patients than controls, suggesting substantial peripheral T-cell clonal expansion. When samples were clustered directly using the F measure, samples prepared in the same batch co-clustered strongly, which prompted a batch-effect correction. The multiple sclerosis patient group was slightly younger than the control group.

To demonstrate the VDJtools post-analysis software, the study profiled TCR beta repertoires from the peripheral blood of around 13 young patients with multiple sclerosis. Multiple sclerosis patients were children and adolescents aged about 6 to 17 years. Inclusive of the bounding cysteine and phenylalanine, the CDR3 is 15 residues long. Just the 45-base CDR3 DNA is kept, in frame starting at base 1. As encoded in the germline V gene, CDR1 is SGHTA while CDR2 is FQGNSA. V is pared back by 5 bases and J by 7 bases, with 17 bases lying between the germline termini. The library was prepared using PCR. Sequencing instrument: Illumina HiSeq 2500. To reduce PCR and sequencing biases, unique molecular identifiers were incorporated into the TCR beta cDNA libraries. Per 1 to 10 million input T cells, roughly 500,000 cDNA molecules were obtained, such that each molecule approximated one T cell. The patient libraries were prepared and sequenced using the same protocol as the earlier healthy control dataset. Samples belonging to the same batch were prepared together, multiplexed and sequenced on a shared HiSeq lane. As for the authors' bioinformatics: Raw barcoded reads were processed with MIGEC, and single-read molecular identifier groups were discarded before consensus assembly and CDR3 extraction. Clonotype tables were post-analysed with VDJtools, normalizing diversity by down-sampling all datasets to the smallest sample size. In repertoire overlap clustering, CDR3 amino acid sequences, but not nucleotide sequences, were matched to correct batch-related cross-sample contamination. TCRdb itself trimmed the public reads at Q25 with fastp, ran MiXCR and retained productive beta chains. Each entry merges the rows of one CDR3 protein and shows their most common DNA and genes. These V and J calls derive from TCRdb rather than the authors' analysis. Counted in this sample were around 250,000 distinct CDR3 sequences; 36% of them appeared once. The ten largest clonotypes hold less than 6% of the sample.

This receptor was identified in a girl between 5 and 17 years old with multiple sclerosis. The chain is encoded by TRBV7-2 joined to TRBJ1-4; tentative D gene TRBD1, with 6 bases matching. Input material: blood. CDR3 loop: CASSARGGRFEKLFF. In nucleotide form, the sequence is TGTGCCAGCAGCGCCCGTGGGGGGCGATTTGAAAAACTGTTTTTT.